The count of the clone carrying this T cell receptor beta chain is one. The target antigen is unknown. Time point of the sample: cycle 4 day 1 (C4D1), after six to seven weeks of nivolumab. Patients all relapsed after autologous stem cell transplantation, and there was variation in brentuximab vedotin exposure. Magnetic negative selection served to purify CD4+ T cells out of PBMCs that had been thawed. Repertoires were generated with immunoSEQ multiplex PCR, while TCRdb's copy carries only in-frame clones and drops some. The repertoire consists of about 30,000 clones, with approximately 81% occurring once and the leading ten covering roughly 0.6%. The CDR3 covers 15 residues. The trim removed 5 bases at V and 7 bases at J, leaving 7 bases unmatched. Germline V CDR1 and CDR2: SEHNR, FQNEAQ (reference sequence). The data stem from a study of PD-1 blockade in classical Hodgkin lymphoma. Study-wide points: CD4+ but not CD8+ TCR diversity rose significantly by C4D1. Patients who initiated nivolumab within 1 year of ASCT were excluded.

The receptor's source is a human donor with classical Hodgkin lymphoma. V usage is TRBV7-9 and J usage is TRBJ2-2, with TRBD1 matching over 10 bases. Sequencing used CD4+ T cells from blood, obtained before the fourth cycle of nivolumab. The CDR3 loop is CASSHRQGAVGELFF. The CDR3 DNA reads TGTGCCAGCAGCCATCGACAGGGGGCGGTCGGGGAGCTGTTTTTT. Full variable domain (outside the CDR3, taken from reference TRBV7-9 and TRBJ2-2): DTGVSQNPRHKITKRGQNVTFRCDPISEHNRLYWYRQTLGQGPEFLTYFQNEAQLEKSRLLSDRFSAERPKGSFSTLEIQRTEQGDSAMYLCASSHRQGAVGELFFGEGSRLTVL.